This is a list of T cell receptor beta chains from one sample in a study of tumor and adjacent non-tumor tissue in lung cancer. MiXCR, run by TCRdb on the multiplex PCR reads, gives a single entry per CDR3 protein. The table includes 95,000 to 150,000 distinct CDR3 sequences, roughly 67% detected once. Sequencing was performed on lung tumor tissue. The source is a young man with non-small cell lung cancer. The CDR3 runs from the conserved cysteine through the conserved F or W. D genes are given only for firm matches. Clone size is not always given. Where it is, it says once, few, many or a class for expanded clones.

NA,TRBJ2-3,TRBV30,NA,CAWSRDGFTDTQYF,TGTGCCTGGAGCCGGGACGGCTTCACAGATACGCAGTATTTT
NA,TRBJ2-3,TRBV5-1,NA,CASSLGHGTDTQYF,TGCGCCAGCAGCCTAGGACATGGCACAGATACGCAGTATTTT
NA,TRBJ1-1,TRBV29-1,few,CNVEDRGRGEAFF,TGTAACGTTGAAGACCGGGGTAGAGGTGAAGCTTTCTTT
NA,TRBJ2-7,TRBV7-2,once,CASTSEGNSYEQHF,TGTGCCAGCACTAGCGAGGGGAACTCCTACGAGCAGCACTTC
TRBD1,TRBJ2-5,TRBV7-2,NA,CASSRPGTGKETQYF,TGTGCCAGCAGCCGTCCCGGGACAGGGAAAGAGACCCAGTACTTC
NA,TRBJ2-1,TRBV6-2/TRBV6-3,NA,CASNVTAYDEQFF,TGTGCCAGCAATGTAACAGCCTACGATGAGCAGTTCTTC
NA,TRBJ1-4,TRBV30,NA,CAWSTGGTNEKLFF,TGTGCCTGGAGTACCGGAGGGACTAATGAAAAACTGTTTTTT
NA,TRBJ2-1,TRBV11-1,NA,CAGSLLGYSEQFF,TGTGCCGGCAGCTTATTGGGTTACAGTGAGCAGTTCTTC
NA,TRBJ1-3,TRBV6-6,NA,CASSLMTGLSGNTIYF,TGTGCCAGCAGCCTGATGACTGGTCTCTCTGGAAACACCATATATTTT
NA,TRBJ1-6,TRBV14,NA,CASSSRIHSYNSPLHF,TGTGCCAGCAGCAGCCGGATCCACTCCTATAATTCACCCCTCCACTTT
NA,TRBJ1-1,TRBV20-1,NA,CSARGGEDRTNTEAFF,TGCAGTGCTAGGGGGGGGGAGGACAGAACGAACACTGAAGCTTTCTTT
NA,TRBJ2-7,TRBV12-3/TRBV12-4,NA,CVSSYLTYEQYF,TGTGTCAGCAGCTACTTAACCTACGAGCAGTACTTC
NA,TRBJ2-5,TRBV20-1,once,CRAREGRQGKLGRTQYF,TGCCGTGCTAGAGAAGGGAGGCAGGGGAAGCTGGGGCGGACCCAGTACTTC
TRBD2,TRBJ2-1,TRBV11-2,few,CASSATGTSGNEQFF,TGTGCCAGCAGCGCGACCGGGACTAGCGGCAATGAGCAGTTCTTC
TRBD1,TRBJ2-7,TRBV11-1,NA,CASSGQGREQYF,TGTGCCAGCAGCGGACAGGGGCGCGAGCAGTACTTC
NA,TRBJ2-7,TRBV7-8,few,CAGSLELEFSPYEQYF,TGTGCCGGCAGCTTAGAATTGGAATTTAGCCCCTACGAGCAGTACTTC
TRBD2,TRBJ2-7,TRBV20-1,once,CSASTWTRGYEQYF,TGCAGTGCTAGTACCTGGACTAGAGGCTACGAGCAGTACTTC
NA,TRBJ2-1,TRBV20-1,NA,CSARTRERDYKEQFF,TGCAGTGCTCGTACCCGGGAGAGAGACTACAAAGAGCAGTTCTTC
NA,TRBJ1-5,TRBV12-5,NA,CASGLWEGNSQPQHF,TGTGCTAGTGGTTTGTGGGAAGGGAACAGTCAGCCCCAGCATTTT
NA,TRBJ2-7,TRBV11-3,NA,CASSLSRGRPLKEQYF,TGTGCCAGCAGCTTATCCCGCGGCAGACCCCTCAAAGAGCAGTACTTC
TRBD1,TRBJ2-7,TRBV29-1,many,CSVERTGSPYEQYF,TGCAGCGTTGAAAGGACAGGGAGCCCCTACGAGCAGTACTTC
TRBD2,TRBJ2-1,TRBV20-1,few,CSASSEGGLGEQFF,TGCAGTGCTAGCAGCGAGGGAGGGCTGGGGGAGCAGTTCTTC
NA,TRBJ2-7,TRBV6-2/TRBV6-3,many,CASSAGYEQYF,TGTGCCAGCAGTGCGGGGTACGAGCAGTACTTC
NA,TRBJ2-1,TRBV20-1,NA,CSTLLNGEQFF,TGCAGTACTCTATTGAACGGTGAGCAATTCTTC
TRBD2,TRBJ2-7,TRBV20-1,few,CSARESGSYGQYF,TGCAGTGCTAGAGAAAGCGGGAGCTACGGGCAGTACTTC
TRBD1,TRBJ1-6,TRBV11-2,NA,CASSPAGGGTMGNSLLNF,TGTGCCAGCAGCCCCGCAGGGGGCGGCACGATGGGAAATTCACTCCTCAACTTT
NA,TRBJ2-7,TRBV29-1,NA,CSVGLDRLTSYGQYF,TGCAGCGTTGGGTTGGACAGATTAACCTCCTACGGGCAGTACTTC
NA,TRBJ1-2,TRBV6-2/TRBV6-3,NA,CASSSRVRYGYAF,TGTGCCAGCAGTTCACGGGTCCGCTATGGCTACGCCTTT
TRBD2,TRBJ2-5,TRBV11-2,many,CASSSPAGGETGQETQYF,TGTGCCAGCAGCTCGCCAGCGGGAGGGGAAACGGGCCAAGAGACCCAGTACTTC
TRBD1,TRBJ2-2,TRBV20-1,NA,CSASPSTGGPWELFF,TGTAGTGCTAGCCCCTCGACAGGGGGCCCCTGGGAACTGTTTTTT